The clone carrying this T cell receptor (beta chain) was observed a single time. The CDR3 contains 16 residues. V was clipped by 4 bases and J by 6 bases; unmatched bases: 14. From germline, CDR1 is SGHKS and CDR2 YYEKEE (reference sequence). Original processing notes: Quantification of nucleated cells was approximated via reference gene primer amplification. This table comes from immunoSEQ multiplex PCR, and its TCRdb copy is limited to in-frame clones, with some not included. From that table come the V and J calls and clone size; the DNA was used to work out D and trimming. The sample holds about 290,000 clones, around 85% seen once. This specimen comes from a study of blood T cell repertoires in COVID-19. Study context: COVID-19 samples, acute and convalescent, were from the United States, Italy and Spain. PBMCs, B-cell-depleted T cells, or T cells provided the cDNA or gDNA that made up the material.

This sequence originates from a woman aged 45 to 65 with active or convalescent COVID-19. Input material: peripheral blood. The V and J genes are TRBV5-5 and TRBJ2-5, with 8 bases lining up with TRBD2. DNA for the CDR3: TGTGCCAGCAGCCCGGAGCCTGGACTAGCTGTTAAGACCCAGTACTTC. As protein: CASSPEPGLAVKTQYF.